This TCR beta chain was captured in a study of cytomegalovirus exposure and HLA in healthy donors (dated by TCRdb to the late 2010s). Regarding the complete study: According to an earlier analysis of 587 of the donors, roughly 180 million T cells yielded over 100 million unique TCR beta sequences and 250 to 350 Gb of sequence data. Roughly 300 gigabases of sequencing data and approximately 80 million unique TCR sequences were included in an early release covering roughly 600 HLA-typed donors. Of the roughly 400 genotyped donors, approximately 81% were placed in the genetic ancestry cluster associated with self-reported Caucasian donors. The study was designed to test whether signatures of past pathogen exposure could be identified by cataloging public T cell receptors. The study profiled the T cell repertoires of more than 500 subjects by immunosequencing and related them to cytomegalovirus serostatus. Besides the first cohort of some 670 subjects, a separate validation cohort made up of over 100 different subjects was used. The study combined high-throughput TCR immunosequencing, statistical association of individual TCRs with disease status, and machine learning to predict cytomegalovirus infection status. In a later analysis, previously published TCR beta repertoires from several hundred donors were re-analyzed and high-resolution HLA genotyping was added so that TCR occurrence patterns could be studied. Rather than drawing on any new phenotypic data, the later analysis identified candidate immune exposures from TCR beta sequences and the way those sequences occurred across donors. An earlier analysis of roughly 600 of the donors used high-throughput TCR beta sequencing to judge whether each TCR beta V gene segment behaved as functional or pseudogenic. Donor age, sex, ethnicity and CMV serostatus were collected together with the repertoire data. Genome-wide SNP genotypes for about 60% of the roughly 700 donors were used in a later genetic analysis, which treated that subset as a discovery cohort. Every discovery cohort repertoire had been produced on one sequencing platform. HLA typing covered class I and class II loci at four-digit resolution. The number of typed donors differed by locus: about 620-640 for A, B, C, DRB1 and DQB1; some 500 for DQA1; fewer than 610 for DPA1; and 450 to 480 for DPB1. Roughly 5 DR-DQ haplotypes were treated as single units for association and clustering because of strong linkage in the cohort. Among about 400 genotyped donors of the cohort, an average of approximately 200,000 unique TCR beta nucleotide sequences was sequenced per donor, of which 15% to 20% were non-productive. Study-wide conclusions, independent of this receptor: A further reported finding was that TCR beta sequences accurately predicted the HLA-A and HLA-B alleles for most subjects in the first cohort. Broadly in line with IMGT annotations, most TCR beta V segments showed up in productive rearrangements about 90% or about 30% of the time in an earlier analysis of 450 to 600 of the donors. At a false discovery rate of 0.05, a later analysis linked some 17,000 TCR beta sequences to specific HLA alleles. Because HLA typing was missing for some donors at each locus, association tests included only the typed subset. The cohort was sequenced for TCR beta chains only, and without alpha or paired-chain data the features that could be detected were limited. In a later analysis, HLA-associated TCR beta chains showed more clonal expansion and lower generation probabilities than non-associated chains that were equally common. In vitro tests confirmed that a few of the cytomegalovirus-associated TCR beta chains recognize cytomegalovirus antigens. According to a later genetic analysis, donors in an Asian-associated ancestry cluster had fewer N-insertions in productive TCRs than the approximately 630-donor mean. Immune exposure information for the cohort was limited to CMV serostatus. In a later genetic analysis, a missense DCLRE1C variant was associated with V-gene and J-gene trimming of TCR beta chains, and the association was replicated in an independent cohort. A later analysis found that TCR association rates varied across HLA loci, with DRB1 alleles showing the most associated TCRs and HLA-C alleles the fewest. While some public TCRs were present in many individuals, most TCR sequences turned up only very rarely across donors. Correlated functional status among segregating V segments might be attributable to linkage disequilibrium, but an unknown experimental factor could not be ruled out. In a later analysis, most CMV-associated TCR beta chains were found to appear HLA-restricted, with HLA associations seemingly driven largely by CMV exposure. When HLA alleles, especially DR and DQ, strongly co-occurred, attributing TCR associations to individual alleles was difficult. Sequencing depth was assumed to be roughly uniform across donors in the presence/absence analyses, though that assumption may not hold. The authors suggested that the approach could potentially be extended to other disease states and immunological phenotypes. The study gave a list of 150 to 200 TCR beta chains associated with cytomegalovirus. According to a later analysis, parvovirus B19, influenza, CMV and Epstein-Barr virus appeared linked to several top co-occurrence clusters. Roughly 15 rarely observed V segments, including chromosome 9 orphons, were excluded from the earlier analysis of a few hundred of the donors because counts were too low. Some IMGT-functional V segments, including TRBV6-2 and TRBV6-3, could not be told apart with the 87-base-pair reads, so those segments were excluded. A cluster of highly shared sequence variants was judged likely to be a technical artifact of the sequencing pipeline. Cytomegalovirus status was reported to be diagnosed by the classifier with high specificity and sensitivity in both the original and validation cohorts.

The library was made by the immunoSEQ multiplex PCR assay. The multiplex PCR relied on a mix of 60 forward primers for TCR Vbeta segments and 13 reverse primers for TCR Jbeta segments. The CDR3 region of rearranged TCR beta genes was amplified from genomic DNA by a multiplex PCR assay. The amplified TCR beta libraries were sequenced on the Illumina HiSeq System as 87-base-pair reads. The paper's data handling went like this. A later analysis counted about 82 million unique TCR beta chains across the 666 repertoires, and around 12 million of these chains were shared by at least two donors. Raw reads were error-corrected and collapsed into unique sequences by a nearest-neighbor algorithm in which closely related sequences were merged to remove PCR and sequencing errors. To assign V, D and J gene segments, CDR3 sequences were aligned to IMGT reference sequences. For a sequence to be retained, a match of at least six nucleotides was required to both a V gene segment and a J gene segment. Rearrangements were classified as productive when the CDR3 lacked stop codons and remained in frame with V and J, and all other rearrangements were classified as non-productive. CDR3 was defined by IMGT convention, running from the second conserved V-encoded cysteine to the conserved J-encoded phenylalanine. In an earlier analysis of approximately 590 of the donors, sequences lacking an unambiguous match to a single V gene segment were excluded. An earlier analysis of 450 to 650 of the donors called V segments functional above 56.7% productive rearrangements and segregating when the between-donor standard deviation exceeded 5%. A statistical classification framework was built to diagnose cytomegalovirus status from the catalog of TCR beta chain sequences. A later analysis assigned V and J genes by comparing TCR nucleotide sequences with IMGT/GENE-DB human TR gene sequences. A later analysis assigned CDR3 sequences and most-parsimonious VDJ recombination scenarios with the TCRdist pipeline. A later analysis defined each TCR beta chain by its CDR3 amino acid sequence plus V-gene family, and excluded reads lacking a unique V-gene family. In a later analysis, approximately 590 highly shared, low-generation-probability nucleotide sequences were removed to address suspected cross-contamination and a sequencing artifact. For each public chain, a later analysis derived a clonal expansion index from normalized ranks of inferred template counts within each repertoire. A later analysis computed generation probabilities with a VDJ recombination model fitted to out-of-frame rearrangements, and checked the results against IGoR. A later analysis scored TCR-TCR, TCR-HLA and TCR-CMV co-occurrence with hypergeometric tests, applying a repertoire-size bias correction to TCR pairs. To estimate false discovery rates, a later analysis permuted the HLA or CMV assignments 20 times. In a later analysis, co-occurring TCRs were grouped using DBSCAN, and TCRdist sequence similarity was added for clustering within HLA-allele-positive subsets. Co-occurrence clustering excluded repertoires with fewer than 30,000 or more than 120,000 public chains, plus five with anomalous nucleotide sharing. TCRdb mirrors the immuneACCESS table, restricted to in-frame sequences. Some clones are absent from its copies; in checked studies, under half trace to an unresolved V gene, and the reason for the others is unknown. The V and J calls and clone size are taken from that table; D and trimming were inferred from the DNA. The sample table holds some 120,000 clones, of which around 80% were seen once. The ten most abundant clones make up 4% to 5.5% of the sample.

In total, roughly 710 healthy bone marrow donors made up the cohort. Cohort members were all nominally healthy when sampled, although unrecorded immune exposures were likely present. The donor was CMV seropositive and was included in the group of 270 or so seropositive cohort members. A peripheral blood sample was collected from each donor, and TCR beta sequencing was performed on peripheral blood mononuclear cells. Genomic DNA extraction from the blood cell samples was performed with the Qiagen DNeasy Blood Extraction Kit. V loses 3 bases, J loses 5 bases, and the germline ends lie 4 bases apart. The germline V gene encodes CDR1 GTSNPN and CDR2 SVGIG (reference sequence). The CDR3 holds 10 amino acids from the cysteine to the phenylalanine. Left in the record is the CDR3 DNA by itself, 30 bases read in frame from the first base. Remarks on this clone: What antigen it recognizes has not been identified. Per-nucleotide qualities are absent, and no much larger clonotype sits a single base away.

This TCR was recovered from a man in his thirties or forties in good health and CMV-seropositive. Sequencing was performed on PBMCs. The V gene is TRBV30 and the J gene is TRBJ2-5; the D gene assignment is ambiguous. The nucleotides read TGTGCCTGGAGCAGGGAGACCCAGTACTTC. Its protein reads: CAWSRETQYF.